This T cell receptor (beta chain) was identified during a study of cytomegalovirus exposure and HLA in healthy donors. Study-level information: A data release that came early held approximately 92 million unique TCRs from HLA-typed donors. Notes on the study in general: When a later analysis compared HLA-associated TCR beta chains with equally common others, the HLA-associated chains turned out to be more clonally expanded and to have lower generation probabilities.

As for this clone: Its antigen is still unknown.

Amplification used 60 Vbeta primers and 13 Jbeta primers. Authors' methods: Later, about 80 million unique TCR beta chains were counted in an analysis, and some 9.9 million of them were shared. The data were produced by immunoSEQ multiplex PCR, yet TCRdb's version contains in-frame clones alone and is incomplete. Clone size and V and J calls were adopted from that table, with D and trimming inferred from the DNA. The table has more than 100,000 clones, around 72% seen once; the top ten hold under 5.5%. The length of the CDR3 is 14 residues. Trimming took 0 bases from V and 4 from J, leaving 13 bases between them. CDR1 and CDR2 from the germline V gene are SQVTM and ANQGSEA.

What was sequenced was PBMCs. The sequence was collected from a man aged 50-60 years in good health and CMV-seropositive. This sequence joins TRBV29-1 and TRBJ2-7; D is possibly TRBD1 (5 bases). CDR3 in amino acids: CSVEDLWTRYEQYF. The CDR3, as DNA: TGCAGCGTTGAAGATCTATGGACACGGTACGAGCAGTACTTC.